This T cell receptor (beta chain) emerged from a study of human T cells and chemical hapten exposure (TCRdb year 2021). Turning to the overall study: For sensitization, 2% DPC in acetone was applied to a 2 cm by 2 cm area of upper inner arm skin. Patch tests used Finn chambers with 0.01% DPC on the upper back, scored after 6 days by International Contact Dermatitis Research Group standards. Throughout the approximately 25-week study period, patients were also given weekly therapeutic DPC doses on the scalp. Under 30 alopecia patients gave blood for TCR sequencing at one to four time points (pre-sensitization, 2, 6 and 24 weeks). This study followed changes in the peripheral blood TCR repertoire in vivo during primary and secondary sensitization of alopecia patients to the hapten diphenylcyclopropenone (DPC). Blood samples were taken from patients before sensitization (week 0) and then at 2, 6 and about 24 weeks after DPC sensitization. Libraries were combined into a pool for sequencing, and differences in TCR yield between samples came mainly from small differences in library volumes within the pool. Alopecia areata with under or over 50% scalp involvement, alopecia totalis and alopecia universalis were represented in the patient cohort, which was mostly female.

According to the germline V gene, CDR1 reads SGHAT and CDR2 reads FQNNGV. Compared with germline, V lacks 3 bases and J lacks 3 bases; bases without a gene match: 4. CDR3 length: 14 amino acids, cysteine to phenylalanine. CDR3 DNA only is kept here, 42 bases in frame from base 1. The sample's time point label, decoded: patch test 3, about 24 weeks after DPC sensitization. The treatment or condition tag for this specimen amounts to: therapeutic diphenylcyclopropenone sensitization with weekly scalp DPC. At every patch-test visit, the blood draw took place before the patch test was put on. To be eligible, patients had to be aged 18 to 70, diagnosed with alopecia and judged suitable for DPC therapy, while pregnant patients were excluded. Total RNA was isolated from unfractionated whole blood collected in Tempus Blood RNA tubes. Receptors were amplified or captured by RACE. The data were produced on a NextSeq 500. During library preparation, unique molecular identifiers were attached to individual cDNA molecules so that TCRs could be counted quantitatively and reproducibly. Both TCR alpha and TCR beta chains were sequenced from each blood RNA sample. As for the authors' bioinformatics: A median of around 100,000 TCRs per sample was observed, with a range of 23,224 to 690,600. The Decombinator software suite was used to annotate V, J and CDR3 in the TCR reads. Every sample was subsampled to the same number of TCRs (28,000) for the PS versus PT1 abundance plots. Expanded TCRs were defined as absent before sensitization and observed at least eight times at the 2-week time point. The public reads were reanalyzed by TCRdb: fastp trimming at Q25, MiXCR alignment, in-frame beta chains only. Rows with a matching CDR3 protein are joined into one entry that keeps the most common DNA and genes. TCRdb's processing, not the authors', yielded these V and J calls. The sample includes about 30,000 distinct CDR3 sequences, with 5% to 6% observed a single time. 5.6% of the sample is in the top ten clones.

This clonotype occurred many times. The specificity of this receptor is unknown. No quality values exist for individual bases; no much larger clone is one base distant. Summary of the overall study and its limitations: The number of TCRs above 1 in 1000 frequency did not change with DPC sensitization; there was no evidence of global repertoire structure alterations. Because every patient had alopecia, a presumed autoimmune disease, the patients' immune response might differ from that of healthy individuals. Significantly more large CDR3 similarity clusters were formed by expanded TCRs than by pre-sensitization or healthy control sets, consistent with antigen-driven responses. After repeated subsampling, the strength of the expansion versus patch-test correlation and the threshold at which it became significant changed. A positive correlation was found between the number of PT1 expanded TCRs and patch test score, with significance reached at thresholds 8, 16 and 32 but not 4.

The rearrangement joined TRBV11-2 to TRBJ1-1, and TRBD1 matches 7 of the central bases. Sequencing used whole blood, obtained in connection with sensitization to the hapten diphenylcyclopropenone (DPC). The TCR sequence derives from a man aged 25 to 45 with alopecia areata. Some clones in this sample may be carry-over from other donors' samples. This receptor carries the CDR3 CASSFATGHTEAFF. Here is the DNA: TGTGCCAGCAGCTTCGCGACAGGGCACACTGAAGCTTTCTTT.